This T cell receptor beta chain stems from a study of preoperative IRX-2 immunotherapy in early breast cancer. Stated treatment: preoperative locoregional IRX-2 cytokine immunotherapy. This phase Ib study tested locoregional IRX-2 cytokine immunotherapy given before surgery. Libraries were prepared by immunoSEQ multiplex PCR; TCRdb keeps only in-frame clonotypes and omits some of them. The table lists around 43,000 clones, roughly 80% of them singletons, with approximately 1.1% in the top ten. Germline CDR1 reads SGHVS; CDR2 reads FQNEAQ. This CDR3 is built from 13 residues. V gave up 5 bases and J gave up 6 bases; unmatched junction bases: 2.

This TCR came from a human donor with breast cancer. The specimen was tumor tissue, collected after IRX-2 immunotherapy. This rearrangement joins TRBV7-8 to TRBJ1-1, with 11 bases identical to TRBD1. The CDR3 protein is CASSRDRGAEAFF. The CDR3 nucleotides are TGTGCCAGCAGCCGGGACAGGGGGGCTGAAGCTTTCTTT.